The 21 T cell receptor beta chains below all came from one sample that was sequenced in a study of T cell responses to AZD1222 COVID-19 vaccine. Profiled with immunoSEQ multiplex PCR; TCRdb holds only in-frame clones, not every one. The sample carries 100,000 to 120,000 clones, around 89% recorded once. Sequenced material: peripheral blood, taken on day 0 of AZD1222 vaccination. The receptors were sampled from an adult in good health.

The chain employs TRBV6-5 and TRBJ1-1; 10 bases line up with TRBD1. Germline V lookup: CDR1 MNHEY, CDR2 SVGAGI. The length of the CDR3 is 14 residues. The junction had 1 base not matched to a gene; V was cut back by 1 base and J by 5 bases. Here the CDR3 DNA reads TGTGCCAGCAGTTACTGGGACAGGGGAACTGAAGCTTTCTTT. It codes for CASSYWDRGTEAFF.

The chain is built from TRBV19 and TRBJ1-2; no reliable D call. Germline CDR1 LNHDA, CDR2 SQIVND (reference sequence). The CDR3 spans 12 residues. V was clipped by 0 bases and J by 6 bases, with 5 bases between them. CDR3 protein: CASSIDRDGYTF. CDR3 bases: TGTGCCAGTAGTATAGACCGGGATGGCTACACCTTC.

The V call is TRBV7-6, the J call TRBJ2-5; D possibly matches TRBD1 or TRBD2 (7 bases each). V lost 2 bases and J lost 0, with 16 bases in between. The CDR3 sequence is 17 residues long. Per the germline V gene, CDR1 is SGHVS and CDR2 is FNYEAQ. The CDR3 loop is CASSLLGTAGHQETQYF. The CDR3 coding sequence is TGTGCCAGCAGCTTACTTGGGACAGCGGGGCACCAAGAGACCCAGTACTTC.

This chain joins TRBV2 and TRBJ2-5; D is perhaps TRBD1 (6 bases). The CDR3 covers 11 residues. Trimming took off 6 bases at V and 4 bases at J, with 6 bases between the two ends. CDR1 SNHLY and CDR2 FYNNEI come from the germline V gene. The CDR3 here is CASRQGETQYF. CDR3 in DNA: TGTGCCAGCAGACAGGGAGAGACCCAGTACTTC. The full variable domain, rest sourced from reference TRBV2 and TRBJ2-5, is EPEVTQTPSHQVTQMGQEVILRCVPISNHLYFYWYRQILGQKVEFLVSFYNNEISEKSEIFDDQFSVERPDGSNFTLKIRSTKLEDSAMYFCASRQGETQYFGPGTRLLVL.

In DNA form, the CDR3 reads TGCAGCGCAAACAGGGGGTATGACACTGAAGCTTTCTTT. The encoded protein is CSANRGYDTEAFF. The V gene is TRBV29-1, the J gene TRBJ1-1; TRBD1 aligns across 8 bases. The CDR3 covers 13 residues. Per the germline V gene, CDR1 is SQVTM and CDR2 is ANQGSEA. V was clipped by 7 bases and J by 3 bases; unmatched bases: 7.

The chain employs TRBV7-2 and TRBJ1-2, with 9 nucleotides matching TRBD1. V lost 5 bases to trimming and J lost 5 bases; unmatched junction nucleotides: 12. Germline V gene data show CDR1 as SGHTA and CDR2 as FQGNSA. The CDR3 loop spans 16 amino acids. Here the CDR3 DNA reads TGTGCCAGCAGCCCACAGGGGGCGCGAGGAAGGTATGGCTACACCTTC. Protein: CASSPQGARGRYGYTF.

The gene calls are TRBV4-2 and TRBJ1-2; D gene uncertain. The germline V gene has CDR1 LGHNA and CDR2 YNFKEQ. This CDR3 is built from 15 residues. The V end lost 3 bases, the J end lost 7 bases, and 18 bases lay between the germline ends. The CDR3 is CASSHHKRSESGYTF. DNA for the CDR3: TGTGCCAGCAGCCACCATAAGCGGTCTGAGAGTGGCTACACCTTC.

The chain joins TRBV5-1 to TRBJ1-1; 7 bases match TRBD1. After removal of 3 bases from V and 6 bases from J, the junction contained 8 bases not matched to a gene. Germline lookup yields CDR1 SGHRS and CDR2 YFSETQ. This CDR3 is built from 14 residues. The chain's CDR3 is CASSSYRGTAEAFF. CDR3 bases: TGCGCCAGCAGCTCTTATCGCGGGACAGCTGAAGCTTTCTTT.

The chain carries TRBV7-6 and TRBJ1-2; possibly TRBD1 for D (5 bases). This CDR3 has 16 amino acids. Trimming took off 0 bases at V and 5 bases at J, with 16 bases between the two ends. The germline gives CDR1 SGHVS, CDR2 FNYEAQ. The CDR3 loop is CASSLAQRGLGYGYTF. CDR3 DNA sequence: TGTGCCAGCAGCTTAGCGCAAAGGGGCTTAGGGTATGGCTACACCTTC. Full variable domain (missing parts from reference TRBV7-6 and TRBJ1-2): GAGVSQSPRYKVTKRGQDVALRCDPISGHVSLYWYRQALGQGPEFLTYFNYEAQQDKSGLPNDRFSAERPEGSISTLTIQRTEQRDSAMYRCASSLAQRGLGYGYTFGSGTRLTVV.

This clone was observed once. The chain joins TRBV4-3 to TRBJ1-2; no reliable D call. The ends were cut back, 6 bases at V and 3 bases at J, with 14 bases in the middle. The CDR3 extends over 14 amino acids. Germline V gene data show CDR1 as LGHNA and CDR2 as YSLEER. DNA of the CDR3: TGCGCCAGCAGTAGGTCGACGGAAGACTATGGCTACACCTTC. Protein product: CASSRSTEDYGYTF.

CDR3 sequence (DNA): TGTGCCAGCAGCGTAGGTAATAGCGGGGCTGTGGAGACCCAGTACTTC. Encoded protein: CASSVGNSGAVETQYF. The V call is TRBV9, the J call TRBJ2-5; TRBD2 matches at 8 bases. The junction had 9 bases not matched to a gene; V was cut back by 0 bases and J by 5 bases. Germline loops: CDR1 SGDLS, CDR2 YYNGEE. The CDR3 has 16 amino acids.

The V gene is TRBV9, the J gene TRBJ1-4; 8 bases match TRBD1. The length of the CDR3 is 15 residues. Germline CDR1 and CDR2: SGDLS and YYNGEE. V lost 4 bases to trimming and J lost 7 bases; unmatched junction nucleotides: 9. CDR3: CASSSQQGGGEKLFF. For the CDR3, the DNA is TGTGCCAGCAGCTCCCAACAGGGGGGAGGTGAAAAACTGTTTTTT.

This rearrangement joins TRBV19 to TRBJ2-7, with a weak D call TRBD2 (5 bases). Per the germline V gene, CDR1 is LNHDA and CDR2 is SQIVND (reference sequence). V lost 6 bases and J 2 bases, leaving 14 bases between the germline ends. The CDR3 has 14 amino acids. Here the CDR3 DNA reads TGTGCCAGTAGCAGGAAGGGAGACACCTACGAGCAGTACTTC. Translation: CASSRKGDTYEQYF.

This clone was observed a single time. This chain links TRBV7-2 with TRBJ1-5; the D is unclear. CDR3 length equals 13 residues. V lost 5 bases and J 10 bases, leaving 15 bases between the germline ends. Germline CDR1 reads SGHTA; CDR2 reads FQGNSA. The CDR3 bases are TGTGCCAGCAGCGCAACCATCGGTCTACCCCAGCATTTT. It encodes CASSATIGLPQHF.

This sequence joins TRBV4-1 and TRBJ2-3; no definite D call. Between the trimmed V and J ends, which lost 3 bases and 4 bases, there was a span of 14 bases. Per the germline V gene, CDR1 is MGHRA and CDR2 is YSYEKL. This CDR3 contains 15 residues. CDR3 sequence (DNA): TGCGCCAGCAGCCAGGGTGGGCGGTGGGCAGATACGCAGTATTTT. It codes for CASSQGGRWADTQYF.

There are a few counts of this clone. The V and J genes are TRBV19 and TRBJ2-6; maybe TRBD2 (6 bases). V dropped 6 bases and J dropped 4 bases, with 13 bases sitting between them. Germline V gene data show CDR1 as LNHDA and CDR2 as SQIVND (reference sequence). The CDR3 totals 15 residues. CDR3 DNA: TGTGCCAGTAGGCATGGGGGGTCCGGGGCCAACGTCCTGACTTTC. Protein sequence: CASRHGGSGANVLTF.

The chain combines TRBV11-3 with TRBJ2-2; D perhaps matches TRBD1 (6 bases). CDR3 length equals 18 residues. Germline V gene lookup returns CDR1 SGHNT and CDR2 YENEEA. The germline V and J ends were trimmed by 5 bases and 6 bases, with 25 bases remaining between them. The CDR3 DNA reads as TGTGCCAGCAGCCGATACGTCCGGGACATCCAAGCCGCCGGGGAGCTGTTTTTT. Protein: CASSRYVRDIQAAGELFF.

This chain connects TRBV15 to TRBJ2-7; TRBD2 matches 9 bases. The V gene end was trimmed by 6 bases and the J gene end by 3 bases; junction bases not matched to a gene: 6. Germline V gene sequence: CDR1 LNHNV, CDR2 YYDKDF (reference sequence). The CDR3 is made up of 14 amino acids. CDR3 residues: CATRRAGGHYEQYF. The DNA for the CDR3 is TGTGCCACCAGGAGGGCGGGAGGGCACTACGAGCAGTACTTC. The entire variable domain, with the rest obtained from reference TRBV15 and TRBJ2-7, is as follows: DAMVIQNPRYQVTQFGKPVTLSCSQTLNHNVMYWYQQKSSQAPKLLFHYYDKDFNNEADTPDNFQSRRPNTSFCFLDIRSPGLGDTAMYLCATRRAGGHYEQYFGPGTRLTVT.

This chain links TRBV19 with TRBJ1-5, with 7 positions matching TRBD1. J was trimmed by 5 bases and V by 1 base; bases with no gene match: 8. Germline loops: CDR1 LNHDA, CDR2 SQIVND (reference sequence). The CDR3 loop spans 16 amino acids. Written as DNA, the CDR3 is TGTGCCAGTAGTATAGGAGGGAGACAGGGTTATCAGCCCCAGCATTTT. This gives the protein CASSIGGRQGYQPQHF.

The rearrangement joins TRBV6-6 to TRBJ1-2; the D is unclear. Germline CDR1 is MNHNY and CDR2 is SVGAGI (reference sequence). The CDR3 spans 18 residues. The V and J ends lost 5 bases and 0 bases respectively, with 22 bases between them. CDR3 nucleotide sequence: TGTGCCAGCAGTCCACTTTTGCCCACCTCAACTACTAACTATGGCTACACCTTC. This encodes CASSPLLPTSTTNYGYTF.

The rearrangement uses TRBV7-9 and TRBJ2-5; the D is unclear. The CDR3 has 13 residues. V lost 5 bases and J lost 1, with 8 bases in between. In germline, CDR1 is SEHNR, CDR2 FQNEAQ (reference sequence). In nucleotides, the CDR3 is TGTGCCAGCAGCGTAAGTTTCCAAGAGACCCAGTACTTC. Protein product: CASSVSFQETQYF.